This T cell receptor (beta chain) was identified in a study of blood T cells in healthy people across ages. Then a second PCR, running about 6 to 12 cycles, was carried out with a sample-barcoded 5' primer and a J-beta primer mix. TCRdb processed the 5' RACE reads anew with MiXCR; each CDR3 protein has one entry. In the table there are roughly 1,800,000 distinct CDR3 sequences, approximately 50% of which are singletons. V lost 0 bases, J lost 10 bases, and 12 bases lay in between. Germline CDR1 and CDR2: SGHDT and YYEEEE. The CDR3 spans 13 residues. Sequencing input: blood. This sequence was found in a woman aged 40 to 50 in good health. The rearrangement uses TRBV5-6 and TRBJ2-3; D is undetermined. The CDR3 nucleotides read TGTGCCAGCAGCTTGGGGATAACAAGCGCGCAGTATTTT. Protein product: CASSLGITSAQYF.